The 2 T cell receptor beta chains below all came from one sample that was sequenced in a study of T cells in tuberculosis. Repertoires were generated with immunoSEQ multiplex PCR, while TCRdb's copy carries only in-frame clones and drops some. This sample has more than 45,000 clones, with roughly 88% found just once. After thawing and overnight rest, PBMC were stained with GMM-loaded CD1B tetramer, viability dye and anti-CD3 for sorting. The lipid loaded on the CD1B tetramers was C32 glucose monomycolate from Rhodococcus equi. Input material: CD1b-GMM tetramer-negative cells sorted from PBMCs. The receptors originated from an adult woman with latent tuberculosis.

CDR3 amino acids: CASSLEQGLEQPQHF. The DNA of the CDR3 is TGTGCCAGCAGCTTAGAACAGGGGCTTGAACAGCCCCAGCATTTT. V usage is TRBV7-2 and J usage is TRBJ1-5, with 7 bases aligning to TRBD1. The CDR3 has 15 amino acids. Germline CDR1 reads SGHTA; CDR2 reads FQGNSA. V gave up 1 base and J gave up 7 bases; unmatched junction bases: 7.

In this sample, this clone turned up once. The chain uses TRBV5-4 and TRBJ1-6; 11 nucleotides align to TRBD1. CDR1 and CDR2 from the germline V gene are SGHNT and YYREEE (reference sequence). The CDR3 length is 15 residues. Germline trimming cut 3 bases from V and 7 bases from J; bases unmatched to any gene: 3. In DNA, the CDR3 is TGTGCCAGCAGCTGGACAGGGGGCAGAAATTCACCCCTCCACTTT. Its translation is CASSWTGGRNSPLHF.